This T cell receptor beta chain is from a study of T-cell reconstitution after alpha-beta-depleted transplantation in children. With 3 bases clipped from V and 5 bases from J, the junction kept 7 bases outside the gene matches. This CDR3 is 16 amino acids long. Germline V gives CDR1 LGHNT, CDR2 FRNRAP. A library of TCRbeta sequences, prepared with unique molecular identifiers, was generated. TCRdb ran MiXCR on the PCR reads and lists one entry per CDR3 protein. The sample consists of some 840,000 distinct CDR3 sequences, 16% of them appearing once. As to this clonotype: What it binds is unknown.

Findings and limits, study-wide: The study traced high day-60 TCRbeta diversity in some patients to surviving recipient T cells and thymic progenitors. A year post-transplant, T-cell counts and diversity derived mostly from newly produced T cells.

The V and J genes are TRBV12-5 and TRBJ2-1; TRBD2 aligns across 10 bases. The sample was PBMCs, mostly from graft donor cells, taken 360 days after TCRalphabeta/CD19-depleted stem cell transplant. This TCR came from a male patient aged 5 to 17 who had a stem cell transplant for acute lymphoblastic leukemia, so the T cells may come from the graft donor. Here the CDR3 DNA reads TGTGCTAGTGGTTTACGCCGTGGACTAGCGGACAATGAGCAGTTCTTC. It specifies CASGLRRGLADNEQFF. Variable domain in full (rest from reference TRBV12-5 and TRBJ2-1): DARVTQTPRHKVTEMGQEVTMRCQPILGHNTVFWYRQTMMQGLELLAYFRNRAPLDDSGMPKDRFSAEMPDATLATLKIQPSEPRDSAVYFCASGLRRGLADNEQFFGPGTRLTVL.